This T cell receptor beta chain was obtained from a study of metastatic and nonmetastatic thyroid tumors. No treatment had been given to any patient before thyroid surgery. In its sample, this clone was seen a few times. TCRdb re-called the PCR reads through MiXCR. The sample contains about 43,000 clones, about 3.3% of which appear only once. CDR1 SGHAT and CDR2 FQNNGV come from the germline V gene. V was cut by 5 bases and J by 4 bases, with 11 bases left in between. This CDR3 is built from 13 residues. Specimen: blood. The receptor was derived from a female donor with papillary thyroid cancer or a benign thyroid nodule (not recorded which). Some clones in this sample may be carry-over from other donors' samples. This chain links TRBV11-2 with TRBJ1-1; D is possibly TRBD1 (6 bases). The CDR3 DNA sequence: TGTGCCAGCAGCGCTGGACAGAGCACTGAAGCTTTCTTT. Translating it yields CASSAGQSTEAFF.